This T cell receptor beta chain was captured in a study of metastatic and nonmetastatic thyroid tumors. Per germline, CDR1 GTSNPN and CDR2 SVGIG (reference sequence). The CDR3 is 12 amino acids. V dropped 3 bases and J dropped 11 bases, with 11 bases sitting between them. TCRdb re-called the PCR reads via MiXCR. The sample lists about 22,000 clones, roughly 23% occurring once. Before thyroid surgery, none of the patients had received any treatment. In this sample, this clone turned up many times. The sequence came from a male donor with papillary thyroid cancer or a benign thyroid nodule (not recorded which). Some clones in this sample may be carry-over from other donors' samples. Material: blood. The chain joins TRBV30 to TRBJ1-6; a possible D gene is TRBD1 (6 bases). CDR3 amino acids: CAWSPGGAPLHF. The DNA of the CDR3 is TGTGCCTGGAGCCCTGGGGGCGCACCCCTCCACTTT.